These 9 T cell receptor beta chains originate from one sample sequenced in a study of OX40 agonist ivuxolimab in advanced cancers. Here immunoSEQ multiplex PCR was the method, and the copy in TCRdb shows in-frame clones only, minus some. Of tens of thousands of clones in the sample, over 80% were seen once. Specimen: CD4+ or CD8+ T cells sorted from blood, collected in a trial of the OX40 agonist ivuxolimab. The receptors were sampled from an adult with an advanced solid tumor such as melanoma, head and neck, liver or kidney cancer.

This chain uses TRBV6-5 with TRBJ2-2; 8 positions match TRBD2. V was clipped by 6 bases and J by 2 bases; unmatched bases: 2. CDR3 length equals 14 residues. The germline CDR1 and CDR2 sequences are MNHEY and SVGAGI. For the CDR3, the DNA is TGTGCCAGCAGGCGGACTAGCAACACCGGGGAGCTGTTTTTT. Protein product: CASRRTSNTGELFF.

This rearrangement joins TRBV7-9 to TRBJ2-1; D unresolved. Trimming left V 4 bases short and J 5 bases short, with 12 bases between. This CDR3 comprises 14 residues. Per the germline V gene, CDR1 is SEHNR and CDR2 is FQNEAQ (reference sequence). The CDR3 coding sequence is TGTGCCAGCAGCTCTGACCAGAGAGACAATGAGCAGTTCTTC. Translating it yields CASSSDQRDNEQFF.

The DNA for the CDR3 is TGTGCCAGCAGCTTAGATTGGACCACTAAAGAGACCCAGTACTTC. It codes for CASSLDWTTKETQYF. The gene calls are TRBV11-2 and TRBJ2-5; D is ambiguous. V was trimmed by 0 bases and J by 3 bases, leaving 11 bases between them. CDR1 SGHAT and CDR2 FQNNGV come from the germline V gene. CDR3 length: 15 residues.

The V gene is TRBV6-1, the J gene TRBJ1-6; D is undetermined. Between the trimmed V and J ends, which lost 7 bases and 7 bases, there was a span of 17 bases. CDR1 is MNHNS, CDR2 SASEGT, per germline. CDR3 size: 15 residues. The CDR3 coding sequence is TGTGCCAGCACTGGGCCCGGGTCACCCAATTCACCCCTCCACTTT. It encodes CASTGPGSPNSPLHF.

This chain connects TRBV14 to TRBJ2-5, with D unresolved. Germline V gives CDR1 SGHDN, CDR2 FVKESK. CDR3 length equals 14 residues. V lost 2 bases to trimming and J lost 4 bases, with 11 bases between them. The CDR3, as DNA: TGTGCCAGCAGCCAACTTTCCTCAAGAGAGACCCAGTACTTC. The encoded protein is CASSQLSSRETQYF.

The chain uses TRBV19 and TRBJ2-6; tentative D call: TRBD1 (6 bases). Germline CDR1 is LNHDA and CDR2 is SQIVND (reference sequence). V dropped 3 bases and J dropped 0 bases, with 12 bases sitting between them. The CDR3 covers 17 residues. CDR3 DNA: TGTGCCAGTAGTATCGGGACATTTTCCTCTGGGGCCAACGTCCTGACTTTC. Protein: CASSIGTFSSGANVLTF.

This clone was seen more than once but under ten times. This chain uses TRBV2 with TRBJ1-6; 9 bases map to TRBD1. Germline CDR1 SNHLY, CDR2 FYNNEI. J gave up 7 bases and V 7 bases, and 17 bases lay outside the gene matches. This CDR3 has 18 amino acids. This CDR3 is CASNPRGGQGRRNSPLHF. The DNA for the CDR3 is TGTGCCAGCAACCCAAGGGGAGGACAGGGGCGTCGGAATTCACCCCTCCACTTT.

The V call is TRBV9, the J call TRBJ2-1; 10 bases agree with TRBD2. V shed 0 bases, J shed 8 bases, and the junction held 8 bases outside the gene matches. This CDR3 region has 16 residues. Germline-derived CDR1 and CDR2 are SGDLS and YYNGEE. The CDR3 region is CASSVDVAGGRDEQFF. CDR3 nucleotides: TGTGCCAGCAGCGTAGATGTAGCGGGGGGAAGAGATGAGCAGTTCTTC.

The J gene is TRBJ1-5, the V gene TRBV19, with 8 bases that match TRBD1. V gave up 8 bases and J gave up 2 bases; unmatched junction bases: 8. The germline V gene encodes CDR1 LNHDA and CDR2 SQIVND (reference sequence). The CDR3 length is 15 residues. The CDR3, as DNA: TGTGCCAGTTCCGGACAGGGCGGGGGCAATCAGCCCCAGCATTTT. Encoded protein: CASSGQGGGNQPQHF.